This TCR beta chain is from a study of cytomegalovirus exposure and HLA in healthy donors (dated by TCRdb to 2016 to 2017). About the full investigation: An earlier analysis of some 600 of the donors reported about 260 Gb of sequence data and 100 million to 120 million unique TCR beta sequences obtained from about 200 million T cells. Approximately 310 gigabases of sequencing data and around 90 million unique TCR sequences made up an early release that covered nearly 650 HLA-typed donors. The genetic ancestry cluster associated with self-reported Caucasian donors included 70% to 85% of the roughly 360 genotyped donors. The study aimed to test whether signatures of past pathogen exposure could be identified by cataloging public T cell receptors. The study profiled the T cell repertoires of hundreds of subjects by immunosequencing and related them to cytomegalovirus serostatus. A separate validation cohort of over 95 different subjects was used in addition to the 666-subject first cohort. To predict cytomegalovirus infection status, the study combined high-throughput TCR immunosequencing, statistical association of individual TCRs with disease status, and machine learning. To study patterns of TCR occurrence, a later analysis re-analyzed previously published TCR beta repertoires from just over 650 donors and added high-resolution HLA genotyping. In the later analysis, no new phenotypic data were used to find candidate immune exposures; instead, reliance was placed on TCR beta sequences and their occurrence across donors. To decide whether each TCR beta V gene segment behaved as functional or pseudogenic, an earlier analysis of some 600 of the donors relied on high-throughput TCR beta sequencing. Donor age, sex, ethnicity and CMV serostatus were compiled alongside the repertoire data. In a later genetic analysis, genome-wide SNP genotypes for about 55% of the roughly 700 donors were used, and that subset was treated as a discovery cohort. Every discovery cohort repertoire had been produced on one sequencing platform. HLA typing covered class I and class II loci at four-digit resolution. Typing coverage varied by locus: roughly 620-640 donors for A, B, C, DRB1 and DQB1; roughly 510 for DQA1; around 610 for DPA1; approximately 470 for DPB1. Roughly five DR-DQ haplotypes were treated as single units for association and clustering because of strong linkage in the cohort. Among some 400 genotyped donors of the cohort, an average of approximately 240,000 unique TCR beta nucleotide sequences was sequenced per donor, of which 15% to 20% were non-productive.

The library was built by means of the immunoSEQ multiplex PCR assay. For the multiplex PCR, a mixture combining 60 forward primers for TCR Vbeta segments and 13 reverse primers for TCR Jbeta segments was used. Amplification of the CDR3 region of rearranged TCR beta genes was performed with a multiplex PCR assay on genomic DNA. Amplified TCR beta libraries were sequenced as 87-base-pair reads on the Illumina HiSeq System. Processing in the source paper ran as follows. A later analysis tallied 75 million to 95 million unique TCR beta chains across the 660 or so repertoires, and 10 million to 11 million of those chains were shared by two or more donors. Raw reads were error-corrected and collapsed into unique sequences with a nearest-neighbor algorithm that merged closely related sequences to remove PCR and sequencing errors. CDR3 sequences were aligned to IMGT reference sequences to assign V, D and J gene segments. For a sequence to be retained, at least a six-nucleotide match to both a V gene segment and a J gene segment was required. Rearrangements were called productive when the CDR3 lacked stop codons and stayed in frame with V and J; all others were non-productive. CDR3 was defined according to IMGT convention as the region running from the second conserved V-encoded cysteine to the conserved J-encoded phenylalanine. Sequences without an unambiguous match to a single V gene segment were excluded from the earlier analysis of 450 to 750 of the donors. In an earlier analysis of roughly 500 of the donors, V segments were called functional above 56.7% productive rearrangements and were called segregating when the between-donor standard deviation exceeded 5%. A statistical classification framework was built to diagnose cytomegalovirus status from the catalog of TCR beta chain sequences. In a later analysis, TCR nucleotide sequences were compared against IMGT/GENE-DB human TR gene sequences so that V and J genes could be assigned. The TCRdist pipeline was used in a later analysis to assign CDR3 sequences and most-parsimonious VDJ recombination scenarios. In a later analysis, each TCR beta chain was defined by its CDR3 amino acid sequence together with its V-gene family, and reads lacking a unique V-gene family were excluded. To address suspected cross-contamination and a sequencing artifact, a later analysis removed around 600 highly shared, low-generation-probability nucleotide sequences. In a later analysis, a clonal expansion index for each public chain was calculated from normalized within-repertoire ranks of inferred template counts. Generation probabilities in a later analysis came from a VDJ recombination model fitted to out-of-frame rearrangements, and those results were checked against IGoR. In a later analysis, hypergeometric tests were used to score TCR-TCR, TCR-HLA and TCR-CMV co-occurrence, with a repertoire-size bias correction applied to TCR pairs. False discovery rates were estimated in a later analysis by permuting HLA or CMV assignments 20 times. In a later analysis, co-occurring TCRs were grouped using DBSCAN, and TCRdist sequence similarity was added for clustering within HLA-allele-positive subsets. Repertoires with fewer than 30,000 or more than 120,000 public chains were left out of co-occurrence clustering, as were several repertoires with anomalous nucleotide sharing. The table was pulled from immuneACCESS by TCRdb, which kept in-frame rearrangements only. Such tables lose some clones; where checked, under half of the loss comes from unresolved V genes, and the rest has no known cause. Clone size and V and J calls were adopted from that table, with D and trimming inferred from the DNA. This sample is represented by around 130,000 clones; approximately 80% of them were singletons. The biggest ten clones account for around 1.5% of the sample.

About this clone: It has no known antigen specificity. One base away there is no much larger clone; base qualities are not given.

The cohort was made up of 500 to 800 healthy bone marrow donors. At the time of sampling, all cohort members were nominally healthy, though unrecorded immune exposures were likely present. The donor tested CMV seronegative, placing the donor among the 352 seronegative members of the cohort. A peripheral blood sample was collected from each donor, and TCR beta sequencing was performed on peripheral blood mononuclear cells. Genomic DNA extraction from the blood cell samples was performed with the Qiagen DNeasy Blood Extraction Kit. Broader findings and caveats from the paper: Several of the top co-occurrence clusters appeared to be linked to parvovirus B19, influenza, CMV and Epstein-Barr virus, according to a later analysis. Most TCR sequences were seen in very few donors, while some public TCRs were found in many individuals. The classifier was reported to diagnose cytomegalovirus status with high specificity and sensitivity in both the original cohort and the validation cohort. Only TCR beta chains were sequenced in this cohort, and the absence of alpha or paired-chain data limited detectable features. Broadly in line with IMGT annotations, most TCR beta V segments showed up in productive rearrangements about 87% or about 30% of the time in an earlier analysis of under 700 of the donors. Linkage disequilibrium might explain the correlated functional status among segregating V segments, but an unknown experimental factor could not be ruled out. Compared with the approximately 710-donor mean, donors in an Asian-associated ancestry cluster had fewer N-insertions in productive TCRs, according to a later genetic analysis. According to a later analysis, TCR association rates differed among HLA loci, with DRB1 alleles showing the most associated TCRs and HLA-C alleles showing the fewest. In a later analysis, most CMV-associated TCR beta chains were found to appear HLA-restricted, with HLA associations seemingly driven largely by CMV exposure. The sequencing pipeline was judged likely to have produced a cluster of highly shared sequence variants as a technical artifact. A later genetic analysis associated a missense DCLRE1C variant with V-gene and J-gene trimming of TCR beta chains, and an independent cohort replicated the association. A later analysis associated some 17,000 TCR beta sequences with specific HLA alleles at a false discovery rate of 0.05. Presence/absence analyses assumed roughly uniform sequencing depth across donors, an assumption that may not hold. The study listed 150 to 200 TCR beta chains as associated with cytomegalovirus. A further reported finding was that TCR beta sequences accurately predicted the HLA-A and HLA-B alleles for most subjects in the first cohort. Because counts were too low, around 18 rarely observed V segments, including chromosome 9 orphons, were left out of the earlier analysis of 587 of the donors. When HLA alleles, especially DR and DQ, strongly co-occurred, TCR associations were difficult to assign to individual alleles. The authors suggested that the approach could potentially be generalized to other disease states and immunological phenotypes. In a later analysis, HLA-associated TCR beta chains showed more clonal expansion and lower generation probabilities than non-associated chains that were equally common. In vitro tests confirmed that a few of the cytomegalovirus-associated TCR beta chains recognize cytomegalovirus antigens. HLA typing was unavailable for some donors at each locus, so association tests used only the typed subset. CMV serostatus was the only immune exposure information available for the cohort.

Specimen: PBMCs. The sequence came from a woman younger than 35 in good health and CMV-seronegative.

The DNA is TGTGCCAGCAGCTTGACTGGGAATCAGCCCCAGCATTTT. It encodes CASSLTGNQPQHF. Rearrangement joined TRBV7-2 to TRBJ1-5; the D segment cannot be called with confidence. Via the germline V gene, CDR1 is SGHTA and CDR2 FQGNSA. The CDR3 contains 13 residues, cysteine and phenylalanine counted. The read is trimmed to its CDR3 DNA, 39 bases read in frame from base 1. Cut back by 3 bases and 4 bases, the V and J ends lie 7 bases apart.